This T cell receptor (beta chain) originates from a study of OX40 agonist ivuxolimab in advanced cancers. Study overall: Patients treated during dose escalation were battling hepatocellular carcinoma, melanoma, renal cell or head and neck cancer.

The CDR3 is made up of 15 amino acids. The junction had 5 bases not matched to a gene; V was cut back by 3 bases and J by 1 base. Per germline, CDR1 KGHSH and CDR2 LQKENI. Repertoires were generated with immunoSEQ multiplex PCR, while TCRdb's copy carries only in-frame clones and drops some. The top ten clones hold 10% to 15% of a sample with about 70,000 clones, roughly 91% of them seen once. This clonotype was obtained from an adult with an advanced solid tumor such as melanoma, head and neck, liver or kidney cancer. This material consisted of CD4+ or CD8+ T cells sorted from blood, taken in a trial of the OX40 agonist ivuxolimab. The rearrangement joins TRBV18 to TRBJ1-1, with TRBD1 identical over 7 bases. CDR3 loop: CASSPTGTENTEAFF. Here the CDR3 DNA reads TGTGCCAGCTCACCTACCGGGACAGAGAACACTGAAGCTTTCTTT.